The 16 T cell receptor beta chains below were found in one sample sequenced in a study of tumor-infiltrating lymphocytes in oesophageal squamous cell carcinoma. TCRdb independently ran MiXCR on the PCR reads; one entry per CDR3 protein. Of about 10,000 distinct CDR3 sequences in the sample, 60% were seen once. The material sequenced was esophageal tumor tissue. The receptor source for this set is a female donor with esophageal squamous cell carcinoma.

CDR3 nucleotide sequence: TGTGCCAGCAGCCACACAGGGTTCGATGGCTACACCTTC. Its translation is CASSHTGFDGYTF. The chain couples TRBV7-3 to TRBJ1-2, with a tentative D call TRBD1 (6 bases). Germline loops: CDR1 SGHTA, CDR2 FQGTGA. Trimming removed 5 bases from V and 6 bases from J, with 13 bases in between. This CDR3 region has 13 residues.

The genes are TRBV7-2 and TRBJ1-3; 10 nucleotides align to TRBD1. With V trimmed by 3 bases and J by 5 bases, 7 bases remained unmatched. From germline, CDR1 is SGHTA and CDR2 FQGNSA. CDR3 length: 16 amino acids. The CDR3 DNA reads as TGTGCCAGCAGCTTCCGTCGACAGGGGGCAAGAAACACCATATATTTT. Its translation is CASSFRRQGARNTIYF.

The CDR3 loop reads CASSLVGRASGANVLTF. The DNA of the CDR3 is TGTGCCAGCAGCTTAGTAGGCAGGGCCTCTGGGGCCAACGTCCTGACTTTC. J is TRBJ2-6 and V is TRBV7-2; a possible D gene is TRBD1 (5 bases). The CDR3 is made up of 17 amino acids. CDR1 is SGHTA and CDR2 is FQGNSA in the germline V gene. V was clipped by 1 base and J by 0 bases, with 10 bases between them.

The chain employs TRBV7-4 and TRBJ2-2; D gene ambiguous. Trimming took off 1 base at V and 6 bases at J, with 6 bases between the two ends. This CDR3 contains 13 residues. Germline-derived CDR1 and CDR2 are SGHVT and SQSDAQ. The CDR3 DNA follows: TGTGCCAGCAGCTTAGATAGTGCCGGGGAGCTGTTTTTT. Amino acid sequence: CASSLDSAGELFF.

In its sample, this clonotype was seen a few times. The chain has TRBV7-6 and TRBJ2-5; D unclear. The J call may be incorrect, as the DNA end agrees better with TRBJ2-7. The CDR3 length is 13 residues. Germline assignment: CDR1 SGHVS and CDR2 FNYEAQ. The CDR3, as DNA: TGTGCCAGCAGCCCGCTGAACTCCTACGAGCAGTACTTC. This translates into CASSPLNSYEQYF.

This sequence joins TRBV7-9 and TRBJ2-3; TRBD2 aligns across 9 bases. V lost 0 bases and J lost 6; bases outside the gene matches: 7. Germline CDR1 SEHNR, CDR2 FQNEAQ (reference sequence). The CDR3 contains 16 residues. The CDR3 bases are TGTGCCAGCAGCTTAGCGGGTAGCGGGGGCGGGGATACGCAGTATTTT. Its translation: CASSLAGSGGGDTQYF.

The V and J genes are TRBV7-2 and TRBJ2-1; 13 positions match TRBD2. In germline, CDR1 is SGHTA, CDR2 FQGNSA. V dropped 1 base and J dropped 8; count of bases not matched to a gene: 2. There are 15 residues in the CDR3. CDR3 coding DNA: TGTGCCAGCAGCTTAGGGACTAGCGGGAGCGATGAGCAGTTCTTC. This sequence encodes CASSLGTSGSDEQFF.

V and J are TRBV7-4 and TRBJ1-1; D is uncertain. The CDR3 length is 13 residues. Trimming pared 2 bases from V and 6 bases from J, leaving 10 bases between. CDR1 and CDR2 (germline): SGHVT, SQSDAQ. The CDR3 DNA is TGTGCCAGCAGCTTACGAGCGTCAGCTGAAGCTTTCTTT. Amino acids: CASSLRASAEAFF.

V usage is TRBV6-1 and J usage is TRBJ2-1, with a weak D call TRBD1 (6 bases). The CDR3 consists of 17 residues. V lost 7 bases and J 4 bases, leaving 23 bases between the germline ends. Germline CDR1 MNHNS, CDR2 SASEGT. The CDR3 is CASIALLRDTKYNEQFF. The CDR3, as DNA: TGTGCCAGCATTGCCTTACTCCGGGACACGAAATACAATGAGCAGTTCTTC.

DNA for the CDR3: TGTGCCAGCAGAAGCTTCCTCGGTAGCGGGGACACAGATACGCAGTATTTT. Protein: CASRSFLGSGDTDTQYF. This sequence joins TRBV6-1 and TRBJ2-3; 8 bases are a match to TRBD2. J was trimmed by 2 bases and V by 6 bases; bases with no gene match: 13. The CDR3 has 17 amino acids. Looked up from germline, CDR1 is MNHNS and CDR2 is SASEGT.

V is TRBV7-2 and J is TRBJ2-7; TRBD1 is a possible D gene (6 bases). The closer fit of TRBJ2-1 to the DNA end suggests the J call may be wrong. CDR3 size: 15 residues. Germline V gene sequence: CDR1 SGHTA, CDR2 FQGNSA. CDR3 sequence: CASSLVQDSYNEQFF. The DNA for the CDR3 is TGTGCCAGCAGCTTAGTGCAGGACAGTTACAATGAGCAGTTCTTC.

Ten or more counts support this clonotype. This sequence joins TRBV28 and TRBJ2-1; the D gene is possibly TRBD1 (5 bases). CDR1 and CDR2 from the germline V gene are MDHEN and SYDVKM. The CDR3 extends over 15 amino acids. V was trimmed by 6 bases and J by 9 bases, leaving 21 bases between them. The CDR3 DNA follows: TGTGCCAGCAGGGGGCGCTCGGCTGGTGAACGTGAGCAGTTCTTC. It specifies CASRGRSAGEREQFF.

This clonotype is labeled medium-sized. The genes are TRBV6-6 and TRBJ2-3; 7 positions match TRBD1. V shed 2 bases and J 5 bases; nucleotides not matched to a gene: 1. The CDR3 runs to 13 residues. CDR1 is MNHNY and CDR2 is SVGAGI in the germline V gene (reference sequence). The CDR3 nucleotides read TGTGCCAGCAGTTACCGGGACAGAGATACGCAGTATTTT. It yields the protein CASSYRDRDTQYF.

The chain uses TRBV7-3 and TRBJ2-4; D call uncertain. With the DNA end fitting TRBJ2-1 better, the J assignment may be wrong. Germline loops: CDR1 SGHTA, CDR2 FQGTGA. The CDR3 is made up of 13 amino acids. The CDR3 loop is CASSLSRDNEQFF. In nucleotides, the CDR3 is TGTGCCAGCAGCTTATCACGCGACAATGAGCAGTTCTTC.

Only one count was recorded for this clonotype. This chain uses TRBV10-2 with TRBJ2-5, with 9 bases identical to TRBD1. TRBJ2-7 matches the DNA end more closely, so the J call is doubtful. Germline V gene lookup returns CDR1 WSHSY and CDR2 SAAADI. The CDR3 runs 14 residues. CDR3 in amino acids: CASSLTGGPYEQYF. The CDR3 nucleotides are TGCGCCAGCAGCCTTACAGGGGGCCCCTACGAGCAGTACTTC.

In this sample, this clonotype turned up a few times. J is TRBJ2-2 and V is TRBV5-1, with D tentatively TRBD1 or TRBD2 (5 bases each). Per the germline V gene, CDR1 is SGHRS and CDR2 is YFSETQ. This CDR3 spans 14 amino acids. Trimming stripped 0 bases from V and 5 bases from J, with 8 bases between. The CDR3 here is CASSLGEGTGELFF. The CDR3 bases are TGCGCCAGCAGCTTGGGAGAGGGGACCGGGGAGCTGTTTTTT.